The sequence of this T cell receptor beta chain was determined in a study of tumor-infiltrating lymphocytes in primary liver carcinoma. On the study more broadly: Tumors, staged T1-T3 N0M0, spanned about 4 to 10 cm. Productive TCRbeta reads per sample were roughly 3.5 to 7.13 million, not differing by tissue.

V was pared by 3 bases and J by 5 bases, with 13 bases between. Germline-derived CDR1 and CDR2 are GTSNPN and SVGIG (reference sequence). CDR3 length: 13 amino acids. The authors made TCR beta cDNA from about 500 ng total RNA with a constant-region primer. Library construction for TCR beta comprised three nested multiplex PCR rounds performed with slightly modified ARM-PCR. Two initial PCR rounds of 10 to 11 cycles each paired TRBV1-TRBV30 forward primers with a C-beta reverse primer. TCRdb used MiXCR to reprocess the multiplex PCR reads, holding one entry per CDR3 protein. This sample has roughly 200,000 distinct CDR3 sequences, with around four fifths found just once. Points on this clonotype: The antigen remains undetermined.

Study outcomes and limitations: Tumor top-250-clone fraction significantly exceeded that of blood (p = 0.039). Roughly 7.5-24% of top clones, and no more, occurred in all five tumor regions.

Extraction of RNA together with DNA used roughly 19-31 mg of unsorted bulk tissue. The sequencing sample was made of tumor tissue from primary liver carcinoma. The J gene is TRBJ1-1, the V gene TRBV30; D gene ambiguous. This TCR was sampled from a man aged 35 to 55 with primary liver carcinoma and hepatitis B virus infection. The CDR3 DNA reads TGTGCCTGGAGCGCGGATGGGAGGACTGAAGCTTTCTTT. Translated, it gives CAWSADGRTEAFF.